This T cell receptor beta chain emerged from a study of blood T cell repertoires in COVID-19. The repertoire was sequenced with immunoSEQ multiplex PCR; TCRdb's copy has only in-frame clones and lacks some. This sample yields about 130,000 clones, of which 84% are seen a single time; approximately 1.5% belongs to the top ten. Between the trimmed V and J ends, which lost 5 bases and 4 bases, there was a span of 15 bases. The CDR3 runs to 15 residues. Germline V lookup: CDR1 LGHDT, CDR2 YNNKEL (reference sequence). This clonotype was sampled from a man in his 60s with acute or convalescent COVID-19. The material sequenced was peripheral blood. This sequence joins TRBV3-1 (or the pseudogene TRBV3-2) and TRBJ1-5; maybe TRBD1 (6 bases). The DNA of the CDR3 is TGTGCCAGCAGCTTTACAGGACAGTCGAATCAGCCCCAGCATTTT. Its protein product is CASSFTGQSNQPQHF.